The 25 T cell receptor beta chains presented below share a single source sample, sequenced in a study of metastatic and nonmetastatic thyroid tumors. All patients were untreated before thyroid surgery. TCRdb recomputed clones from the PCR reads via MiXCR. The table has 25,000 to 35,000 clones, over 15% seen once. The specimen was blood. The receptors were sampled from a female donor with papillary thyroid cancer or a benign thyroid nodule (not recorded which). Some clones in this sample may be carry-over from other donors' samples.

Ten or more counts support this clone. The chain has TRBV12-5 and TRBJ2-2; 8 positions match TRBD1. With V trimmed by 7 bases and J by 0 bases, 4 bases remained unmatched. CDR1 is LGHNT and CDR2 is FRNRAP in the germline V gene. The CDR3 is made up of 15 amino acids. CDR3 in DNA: TGTGCTAGTGATAAGGGACAGGCGAACACCGGGGAGCTGTTTTTT. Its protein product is CASDKGQANTGELFF. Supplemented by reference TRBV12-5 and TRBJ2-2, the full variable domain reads DARVTQTPRHKVTEMGQEVTMRCQPILGHNTVFWYRQTMMQGLELLAYFRNRAPLDDSGMPKDRFSAEMPDATLATLKIQPSEPRDSAVYFCASDKGQANTGELFFGEGSRLTVL.

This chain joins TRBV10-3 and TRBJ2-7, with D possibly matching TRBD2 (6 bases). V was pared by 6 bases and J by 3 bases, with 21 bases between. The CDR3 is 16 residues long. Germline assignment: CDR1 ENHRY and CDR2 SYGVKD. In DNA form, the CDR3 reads TGTGCCATCAGAGGGGTAGCGTGCAGGGACTGCTACGAGCAGTACTTC. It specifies CAIRGVACRDCYEQYF.

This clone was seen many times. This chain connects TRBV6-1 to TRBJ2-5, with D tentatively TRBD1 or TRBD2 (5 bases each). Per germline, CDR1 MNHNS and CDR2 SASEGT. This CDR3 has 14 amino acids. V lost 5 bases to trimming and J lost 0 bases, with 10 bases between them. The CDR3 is CASSTGAHQETQYF. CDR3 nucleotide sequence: TGTGCCAGCAGTACCGGGGCCCACCAAGAGACCCAGTACTTC.

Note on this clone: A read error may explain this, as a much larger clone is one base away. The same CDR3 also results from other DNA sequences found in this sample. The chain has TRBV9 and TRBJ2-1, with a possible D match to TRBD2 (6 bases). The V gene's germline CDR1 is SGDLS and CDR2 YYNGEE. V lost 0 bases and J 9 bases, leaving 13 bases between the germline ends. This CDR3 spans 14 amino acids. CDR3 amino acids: CASSVVPGRGEQFF. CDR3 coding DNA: TGTGCCAGCAGCGTAGTTCCCGGGCGGGGTGAGCAGTTCTTC.

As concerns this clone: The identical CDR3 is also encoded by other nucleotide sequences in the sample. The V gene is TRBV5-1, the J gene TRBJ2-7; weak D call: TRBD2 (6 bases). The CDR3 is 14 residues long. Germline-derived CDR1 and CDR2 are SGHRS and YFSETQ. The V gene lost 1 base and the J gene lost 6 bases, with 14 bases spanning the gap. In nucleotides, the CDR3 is TGCGCCAGCAGCTTGTGGGGGGAATCACGCGAGCAGTACTTC. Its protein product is CASSLWGESREQYF.

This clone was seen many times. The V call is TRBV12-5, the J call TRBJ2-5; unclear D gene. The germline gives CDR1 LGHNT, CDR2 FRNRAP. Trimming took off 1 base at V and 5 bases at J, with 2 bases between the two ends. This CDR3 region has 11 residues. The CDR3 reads CASGLGETQYF. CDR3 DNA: TGTGCTAGTGGTTTGGGGGAGACCCAGTACTTC.

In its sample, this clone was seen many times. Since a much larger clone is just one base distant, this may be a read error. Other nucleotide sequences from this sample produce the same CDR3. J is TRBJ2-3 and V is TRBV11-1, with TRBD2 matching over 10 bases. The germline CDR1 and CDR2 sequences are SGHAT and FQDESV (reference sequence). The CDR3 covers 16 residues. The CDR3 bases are TGTGCCAGCAGCTTAGCGCGGACTAGCGGCACAGATACGCAGTATTTC. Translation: CASSLARTSGTDTQYF.

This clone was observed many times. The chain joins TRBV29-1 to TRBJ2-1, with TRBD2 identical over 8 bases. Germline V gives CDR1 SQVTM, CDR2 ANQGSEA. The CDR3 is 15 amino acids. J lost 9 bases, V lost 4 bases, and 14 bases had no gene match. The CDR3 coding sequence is TGCAGCGTTGTCGGGAGGGCCAAATCAGTCACTGAGCAGTTCTTC. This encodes CSVVGRAKSVTEQFF.

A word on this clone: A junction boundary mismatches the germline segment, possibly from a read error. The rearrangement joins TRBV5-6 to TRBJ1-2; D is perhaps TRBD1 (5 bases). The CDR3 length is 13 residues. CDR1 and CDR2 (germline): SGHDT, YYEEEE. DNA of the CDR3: TGTGCCTGCAGCGTGGACGGGGGTGGAGGCTACACCTTC. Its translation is CACSVDGGGGYTF.

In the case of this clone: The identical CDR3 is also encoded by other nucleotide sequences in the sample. Written as DNA, the CDR3 is TGTGCCAGTAGTATTCGTCCGGGTGCTCCTGAAGGAGCTTTCTTT. Encoded protein: CASSIRPGAPEGAFF. This chain uses TRBV19 with TRBJ1-1, with no clear D. V lost 3 bases and J 10 bases, leaving 21 bases between the germline ends. CDR1 is LNHDA, CDR2 SQIVND, per germline (reference sequence). The CDR3 has 15 amino acids.

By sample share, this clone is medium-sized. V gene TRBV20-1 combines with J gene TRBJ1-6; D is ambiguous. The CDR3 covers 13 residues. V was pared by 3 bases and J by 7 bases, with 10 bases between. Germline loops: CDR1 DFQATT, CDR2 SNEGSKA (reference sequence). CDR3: CSASNRENSPLHF. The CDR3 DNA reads TGCAGTGCTAGTAACAGAGAAAATTCACCCCTCCACTTT.

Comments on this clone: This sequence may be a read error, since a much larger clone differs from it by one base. The CDR3 loop reads CSDRRRGHEQFF. CDR3 DNA sequence: TGCAGTGATAGGCGAAGGGGGCATGAGCAGTTCTTC. J is TRBJ2-1 and V is TRBV20-1; 7 bases fit TRBD1. The CDR3 is 12 amino acids. In germline, CDR1 is DFQATT, CDR2 SNEGSKA (reference sequence). Unmatched junction bases numbered 8, after V lost 7 bases and J lost 8 bases.

CDR3 loop: CASISGGSEPQHF. CDR3 nucleotide sequence: TGTGCCAGCATCTCGGGGGGCAGCGAGCCCCAGCATTTT. V usage is TRBV5-4 and J usage is TRBJ1-5; tentatively, D is TRBD1 (6 bases). This CDR3 has 13 amino acids. Germline values: CDR1 SGHNT, CDR2 YYREEE (reference sequence). V was clipped by 6 bases and J by 8 bases, with 15 bases between them. Looking up the rest from reference TRBV5-4 and TRBJ1-5 gives the full variable domain: ETGVTQSPTHLIKTRGQQVTLRCSSQSGHNTVSWYQQALGQGPQFIFQYYREEENGRGNFPPRFSGLQFPNYSSELNVNALELDDSALYLCASISGGSEPQHFGDGTRLSIL.

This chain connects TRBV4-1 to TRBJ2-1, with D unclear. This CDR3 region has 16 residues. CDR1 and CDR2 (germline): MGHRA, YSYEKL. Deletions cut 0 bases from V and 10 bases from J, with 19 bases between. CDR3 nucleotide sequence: TGCGCCAGCAGCCAAGAATTGGGGTGTTTCTCGGTGGAGCAGTTCTTC. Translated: CASSQELGCFSVEQFF.

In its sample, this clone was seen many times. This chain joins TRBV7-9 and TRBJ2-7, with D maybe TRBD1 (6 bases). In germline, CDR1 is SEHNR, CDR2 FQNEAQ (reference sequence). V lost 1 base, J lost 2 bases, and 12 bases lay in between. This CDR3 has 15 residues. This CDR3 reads CASSLGEQGTYEQYF. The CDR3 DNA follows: TGTGCCAGCAGCTTAGGGGAACAGGGTACCTACGAGCAGTACTTC.

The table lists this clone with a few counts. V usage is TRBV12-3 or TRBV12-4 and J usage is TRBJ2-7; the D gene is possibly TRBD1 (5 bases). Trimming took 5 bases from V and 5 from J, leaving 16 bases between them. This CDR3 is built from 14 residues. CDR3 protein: CASSAFYWGDEQYF. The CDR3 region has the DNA TGTGCCAGCAGTGCCTTTTATTGGGGCGACGAGCAGTACTTC.

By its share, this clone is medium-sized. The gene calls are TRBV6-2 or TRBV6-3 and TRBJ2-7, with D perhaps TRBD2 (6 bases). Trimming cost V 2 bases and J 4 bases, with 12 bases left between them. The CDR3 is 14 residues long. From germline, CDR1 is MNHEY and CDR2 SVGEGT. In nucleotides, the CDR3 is TGTGCCAGCAGTTACGTCTCGGGAGATTACGAGCAGTACTTC. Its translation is CASSYVSGDYEQYF.

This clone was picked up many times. CDR3 in DNA: TGTGCCAGCCGCGGCTTCCTTCGCGGGGCAGCTTTCTTT. Its translation: CASRGFLRGAAFF. The gene calls are TRBV27 and TRBJ1-1; D perhaps matches TRBD1 (5 bases). Germline assignment: CDR1 MNHEY and CDR2 SMNVEV (reference sequence). The CDR3 is made up of 13 amino acids. Trimming cost V 8 bases and J 10 bases, with 20 bases left between them.

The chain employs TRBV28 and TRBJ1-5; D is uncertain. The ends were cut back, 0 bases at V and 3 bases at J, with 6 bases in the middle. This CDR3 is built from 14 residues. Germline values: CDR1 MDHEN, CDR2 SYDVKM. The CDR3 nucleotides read TGTGCCAGCAGTTTATGTGGGTCCAATCAGCCCCAGCATTTT. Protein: CASSLCGSNQPQHF.

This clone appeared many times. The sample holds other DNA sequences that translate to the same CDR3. This CDR3 is CAIMGTGPGNTIYF. CDR3 nucleotide sequence: TGTGCCATCATGGGGACAGGGCCCGGAAACACCATATATTTT. The chain combines TRBV10-3 with TRBJ1-3; TRBD1 matches 9 bases. Germline assignment: CDR1 ENHRY and CDR2 SYGVKD. With V trimmed by 7 bases and J by 4 bases, 5 bases remained unmatched. CDR3 length equals 14 residues.

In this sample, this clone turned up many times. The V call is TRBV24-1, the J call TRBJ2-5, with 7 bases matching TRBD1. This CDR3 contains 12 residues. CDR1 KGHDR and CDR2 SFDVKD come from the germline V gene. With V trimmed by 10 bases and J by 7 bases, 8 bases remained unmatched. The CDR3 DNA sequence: TGTGCCACAGGGACAGACCTCGGGACCCAGTACTTC. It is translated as CATGTDLGTQYF.

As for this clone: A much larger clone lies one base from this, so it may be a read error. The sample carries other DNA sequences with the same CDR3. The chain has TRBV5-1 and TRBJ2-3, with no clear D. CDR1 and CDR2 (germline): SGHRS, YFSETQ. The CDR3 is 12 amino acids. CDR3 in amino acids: CASSSNTDTQYF. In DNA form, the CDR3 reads TGCGCCAGCAGCTCTAACACAGATACGCAGTATTTC.

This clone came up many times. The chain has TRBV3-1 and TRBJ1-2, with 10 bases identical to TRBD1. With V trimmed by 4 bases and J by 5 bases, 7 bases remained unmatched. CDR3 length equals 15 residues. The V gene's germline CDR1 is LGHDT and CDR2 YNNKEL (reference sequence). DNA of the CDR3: TGTGCCAGCAGCCGAATAGGGGGACAGGGGTATGGCTACACCTTC. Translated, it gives CASSRIGGQGYGYTF.

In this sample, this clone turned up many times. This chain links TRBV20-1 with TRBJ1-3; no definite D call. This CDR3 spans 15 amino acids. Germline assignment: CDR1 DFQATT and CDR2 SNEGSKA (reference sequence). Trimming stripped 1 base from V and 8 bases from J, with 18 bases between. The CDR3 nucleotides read TGCAGTGCTAGAGTAATGGGGATCCTCGCGGACACCATATATTTT. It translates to CSARVMGILADTIYF.

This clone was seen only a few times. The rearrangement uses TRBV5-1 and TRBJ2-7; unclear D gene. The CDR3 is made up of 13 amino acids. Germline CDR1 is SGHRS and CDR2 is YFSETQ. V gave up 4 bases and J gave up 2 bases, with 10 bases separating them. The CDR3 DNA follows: TGCGCCAGCAGCCCTGACGGCGCCTACGAGCAGTACTTC. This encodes CASSPDGAYEQYF. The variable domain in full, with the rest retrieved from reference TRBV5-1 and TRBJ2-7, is KAGVTQTPRYLIKTRGQQVTLSCSPISGHRSVSWYQQTPGQGLQFLFEYFSETQRNKGNFPGRFSGRQFSNSRSEMNVSTLELGDSALYLCASSPDGAYEQYFGPGTRLTVT.